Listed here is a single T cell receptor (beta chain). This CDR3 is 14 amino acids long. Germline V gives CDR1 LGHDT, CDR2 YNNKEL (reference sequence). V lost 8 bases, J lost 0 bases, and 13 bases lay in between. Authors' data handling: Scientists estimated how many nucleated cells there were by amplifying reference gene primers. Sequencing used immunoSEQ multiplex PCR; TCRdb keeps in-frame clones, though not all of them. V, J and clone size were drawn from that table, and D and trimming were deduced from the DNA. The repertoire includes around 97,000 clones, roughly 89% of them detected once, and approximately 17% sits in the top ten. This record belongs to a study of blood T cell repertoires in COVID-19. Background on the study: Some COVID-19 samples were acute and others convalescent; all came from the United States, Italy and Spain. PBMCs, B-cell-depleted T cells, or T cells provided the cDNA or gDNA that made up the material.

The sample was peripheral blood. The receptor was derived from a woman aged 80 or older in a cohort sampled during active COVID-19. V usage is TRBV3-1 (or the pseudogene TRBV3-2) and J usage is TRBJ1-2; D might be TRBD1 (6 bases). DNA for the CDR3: TGTGCCAGCTACGACAGGACCACTAACTATGGCTACACCTTC. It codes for CASYDRTTNYGYTF.